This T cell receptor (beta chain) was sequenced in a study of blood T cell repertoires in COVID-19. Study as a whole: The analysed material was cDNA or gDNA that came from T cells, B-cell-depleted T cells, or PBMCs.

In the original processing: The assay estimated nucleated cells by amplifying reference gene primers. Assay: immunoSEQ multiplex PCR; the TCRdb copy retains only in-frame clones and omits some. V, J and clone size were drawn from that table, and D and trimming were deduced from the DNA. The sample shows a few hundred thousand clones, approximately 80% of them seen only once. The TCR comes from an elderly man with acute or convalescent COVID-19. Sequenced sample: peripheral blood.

CDR3 DNA sequence: TGTGCCAGCAGCTTGGGTCTGGGCAACTATGGCTACACCTTC. It translates to CASSLGLGNYGYTF. The gene calls are TRBV5-4 and TRBJ1-2; D uncertain. V was shortened by 0 bases and J by 2 bases, with 8 bases between the two germline ends. CDR1 and CDR2 from the germline V gene are SGHNT and YYREEE (reference sequence). This CDR3 contains 14 residues.